One sample yielded the 24 T cell receptor beta chains listed below, sequenced in a study of human T cells and chemical hapten exposure (dated by TCRdb to about 2021). The library was built by means of RACE. Instrument on record: NextSeq 500. TCRdb reworked the public reads: Q25 trimming with fastp, MiXCR clone assembly, productive beta chains retained. Rows are combined by CDR3 protein, so each entry shows the most common genes and DNA. The sample contains 300,000 to 450,000 distinct CDR3 sequences, 4.5% to 7% of them found a single time. The ten largest clonotypes hold around 8.6% of the sample. The time point tag for this specimen amounts to: pre-sensitization, week 0. In light of the paper, this sample's treatment or condition label describes: therapeutic diphenylcyclopropenone sensitization with weekly scalp DPC. Sequencing was performed on whole blood, taken in connection with sensitization to the hapten diphenylcyclopropenone (DPC). The receptors were sampled from a young woman with alopecia areata. Some clones in this sample may be carry-over from other donors' samples.

The J gene is TRBJ2-3, the V gene TRBV20-1; a weak D match, TRBD2 (6 bases). The V end was cut by 2 bases, the J end by 0 bases, with 9 bases between. From germline, CDR1 is DFQATT and CDR2 SNEGSKA (reference sequence). This CDR3 contains 14 residues. CDR3 in amino acids: CSARRLASTDTQYF. The CDR3 DNA is TGCAGTGCTAGAAGGCTAGCGAGCACAGATACGCAGTATTTT.

V gene TRBV4-3 combines with J gene TRBJ1-2; TRBD1 aligns across 9 bases. Germline V gene sequence: CDR1 LGHNA, CDR2 YSLEER. V was pared by 3 bases and J by 8 bases, with 10 bases of the junction left unmatched. The CDR3 extends over 15 amino acids. DNA for the CDR3: TGCGCCAGCAGCCAGGAGTGGGACAGGGTCGGAGGCTACACCTTC. This codes for CASSQEWDRVGGYTF.

This clonotype has more than one count but fewer than ten. CDR3 sequence (DNA): TGTGCCAGCAGTTTCCAGGGGTCTAACACCGGGGAGCTGTTTTTT. Translated, it gives CASSFQGSNTGELFF. The V and J genes are TRBV12-3 or TRBV12-4 and TRBJ2-2; D might be TRBD1 (6 bases). This CDR3 region has 15 residues. V lost 3 bases and J lost 2, with 10 bases in between.

This clonotype has at least ten counts. The chain links TRBV6-4 to TRBJ2-1; 7 bases are a match to TRBD1. CDR3 length: 14 amino acids. Losses at the gene ends were 8 bases for V and 7 bases for J; bases not matched to a gene: 11. Germline CDR1 is MRHNA and CDR2 is SNTAGT. CDR3 DNA: TGTGCCAGCGCCCGGGACAGCGATTTTAATGAGCAGTTCTTC. Its protein product is CASARDSDFNEQFF.

This clonotype has a handful of counts. J is TRBJ2-7 and V is TRBV9, with TRBD1 matching over 8 bases. The germline V gene encodes CDR1 SGDLS and CDR2 YYNGEE. The CDR3 is 16 amino acids. Germline trimming cut 3 bases from V and 6 bases from J; bases unmatched to any gene: 14. The DNA of the CDR3 is TGTGCCAGCAGCGAGGGGGACAGGATTGAAGGTGCCGAGCAGTACTTC. Encoded protein: CASSEGDRIEGAEQYF.

This clonotype has ten or more counts. The chain joins TRBV20-1 to TRBJ1-3; no clear D gene. This CDR3 is built from 16 residues. Trimming left V 0 bases short and J 3 bases short, with 15 bases between. The germline gives CDR1 DFQATT, CDR2 SNEGSKA (reference sequence). The CDR3 DNA reads TGCAGTGCTAGAGATCCGGGATCAGTTAGTGGAAACACCATATATTTT. Translated: CSARDPGSVSGNTIYF.

This clonotype was seen only a few times. The J gene is TRBJ2-1, the V gene TRBV5-4, with D tentatively TRBD1 or TRBD2 (5 bases each). CDR3 length: 16 residues. Germline assignment: CDR1 SGHNT and CDR2 YYREEE (reference sequence). With 7 bases removed from V and 9 bases from J, the gap between germline ends came to 26 bases. The CDR3 region has the DNA TGTGCCAGCCGTACTGGGACGCACAAAGGGATGGGTGAGCAGTTCTTC. Translation: CASRTGTHKGMGEQFF.

This clonotype was recorded at least ten times. The rearrangement uses TRBV18 and TRBJ1-1; a weak D match, TRBD1 (6 bases). Trimming removed 3 bases from V and 4 bases from J, with 12 bases in between. Germline V gives CDR1 KGHSH, CDR2 LQKENI. This CDR3 region has 14 residues. The CDR3 nucleotides read TGTGCCAGCTCACCCCCAGGGGTGGGCACTGAAGCTTTCTTT. Translated, it gives CASSPPGVGTEAFF. The entire variable domain, with the rest obtained from reference TRBV18 and TRBJ1-1, is as follows: NAGVMQNPRHLVRRRGQEARLRCSPMKGHSHVYWYRQLPEEGLKFMVYLQKENIIDESGMPKERFSAEFPKEGPSILRIQQVVRGDSAAYFCASSPPGVGTEAFFGQGTRLTVV.

This clonotype came up a few times. The chain employs TRBV20-1 and TRBJ2-1, with a weak D call TRBD1 (6 bases). Trimming took 0 bases from V and 6 from J, leaving 12 bases between them. CDR1 and CDR2 from the germline V gene are DFQATT and SNEGSKA (reference sequence). This CDR3 region has 14 residues. The CDR3 coding sequence is TGCAGTGCTAGAGAAAGGGGGAAGATCAATGAGCAGTTCTTC. Translated, it gives CSARERGKINEQFF.

This clonotype was counted at least ten times. The J gene is TRBJ1-1, the V gene TRBV5-5; D is possibly TRBD1 (5 bases). V was shortened by 6 bases and J by 1 base, with 13 bases between the two germline ends. This CDR3 is built from 14 residues. CDR1 SGHKS and CDR2 YYEKEE come from the germline V gene (reference sequence). Written as DNA, the CDR3 is TGTGCCAGCACGATCAGGAGGGGGAACACTGAAGCTTTCTTT. Translated: CASTIRRGNTEAFF.

This clonotype was detected a few times. The chain couples TRBV7-9 to TRBJ1-3; TRBD1 might be the D (5 bases). V shed 4 bases and J shed 0 bases, with 10 bases lying between them. There are 15 residues in the CDR3. In germline, CDR1 is SEHNR, CDR2 FQNEAQ (reference sequence). Here the CDR3 reads CASSSRASSGNTIYF. Written as DNA, the CDR3 is TGTGCCAGCAGCTCCAGGGCAAGCTCTGGAAACACCATATATTTT.

This clonotype was detected many times. This rearrangement joins TRBV20-1 to TRBJ2-3, with D uncertain. Germline V gene lookup returns CDR1 DFQATT and CDR2 SNEGSKA (reference sequence). CDR3 length: 14 residues. V lost 0 bases and J 0 bases, leaving 7 bases between the germline ends. For the CDR3, the DNA is TGCAGTGCTAGAGATCCATCTAGCACAGATACGCAGTATTTT. It codes for CSARDPSSTDTQYF.

This clonotype was seen ten or more times. This chain's CDR3 is CSVPGYSNQPQHF. In DNA form, the CDR3 reads TGCAGCGTACCGGGATATAGCAATCAGCCCCAGCATTTT. The chain carries TRBV20-1 and TRBJ1-5, with no clear D. This CDR3 region has 13 residues. The germline gives CDR1 DFQATT, CDR2 SNEGSKA (reference sequence).

The rearrangement uses TRBV7-9 and TRBJ1-3; D not resolved. This CDR3 has 12 residues. Between the trimmed V and J ends, which lost 7 bases and 3 bases, there was a span of 7 bases. Germline loops: CDR1 SEHNR, CDR2 FQNEAQ (reference sequence). CDR3 protein: CASKTLGNTIYF. CDR3 DNA sequence: TGTGCCAGCAAGACTCTTGGAAACACCATATATTTT.

The chain has TRBV7-2 and TRBJ2-1; 7 positions match TRBD2. The CDR3 loop spans 14 amino acids. Per the germline V gene, CDR1 is SGHTA and CDR2 is FQGNSA. V was pared by 1 base and J by 10 bases, with 7 bases of the junction left unmatched. DNA for the CDR3: TGTGCCAGCAGCTTAGTCTCGAGCGGGGACGAGCAGTTCTTC. Protein sequence: CASSLVSSGDEQFF.

This clonotype appeared many times. The genes are TRBV12-3 or TRBV12-4 and TRBJ2-3; D could derive from TRBD1 or TRBD2 (6 bases each). This CDR3 is built from 16 residues. V lost 6 bases and J 2 bases, leaving 18 bases between the germline ends. The CDR3 nucleotides are TGTGCCAGCAGCCCGTGGATTCGGGGGCCCACAGATACGCAGTATTTT. It encodes CASSPWIRGPTDTQYF.

This clonotype occurred many times. The chain recombines TRBV11-2 with TRBJ2-3; no reliable D call. The CDR3 extends over 15 amino acids. Germline V gene lookup returns CDR1 SGHAT and CDR2 FQNNGV. V lost 5 bases and J lost 4, with 16 bases in between. The DNA for the CDR3 is TGTGCCAGCAGCCCCGGTCCTGGCCCGGCAGATACGCAGTATTTT. As protein: CASSPGPGPADTQYF.

This clonotype has a count of ten or more. The V call is TRBV7-8, the J call TRBJ1-1, with 7 nucleotides matching TRBD1. This CDR3 spans 13 amino acids. V lost 6 bases, J lost 4 bases, and 5 bases stayed unmatched. Germline lookup yields CDR1 SGHVS and CDR2 FQNEAQ. This chain's CDR3 is CASSSGGPTEAFF. Written as DNA, the CDR3 is TGTGCCAGCAGTTCAGGGGGACCCACTGAAGCTTTCTTT.

This clonotype was seen more than once but under ten times. The chain combines TRBV20-1 with TRBJ2-3; tentative D call: TRBD2 (6 bases). V was pared by 4 bases and J by 0 bases, with 11 bases between. The CDR3 contains 14 residues. From germline, CDR1 is DFQATT and CDR2 SNEGSKA (reference sequence). CDR3 region: CSAMGTPSTDTQYF. CDR3 sequence (DNA): TGCAGTGCTATGGGGACTCCTAGCACAGATACGCAGTATTTT.

The chain carries TRBV6-2 or TRBV6-3 and TRBJ2-7, with a tentative D call TRBD2 (6 bases). V was cut by 2 bases and J by 2 bases, with 13 bases left in between. This CDR3 region has 15 residues. Germline V lookup: CDR1 MNHEY, CDR2 SVGEGT. The CDR3 is CASSYGVAGTYEQYF. DNA of the CDR3: TGTGCCAGCAGTTACGGGGTCGCGGGGACCTACGAGCAGTACTTC.

This clonotype was seen repeatedly, ten times or more. This chain connects TRBV6-2 or TRBV6-3 to TRBJ1-1; D is unresolved. CDR1 and CDR2 from the germline V gene are MNHEY and SVGEGT. V was pared by 0 bases and J by 1 base, with 6 bases between. The CDR3 is 14 residues long. The CDR3 DNA reads as TGTGCCAGCAGTTACTCCCTAGAGAACACTGAAGCTTTCTTT. It specifies CASSYSLENTEAFF.

This clonotype showed up many times. The V gene is TRBV7-2, the J gene TRBJ1-2; no firm D call. Germline lookup yields CDR1 SGHTA and CDR2 FQGNSA. This CDR3 contains 10 residues. Deletions cut 5 bases from V and 6 bases from J, with 4 bases between. The DNA of the CDR3 is TGTGCCAGCAGCGCCAATGGCTACACCTTC. This codes for CASSANGYTF.

This clonotype was counted between two and nine times. J is TRBJ2-4 and V is TRBV12-5; D is undetermined. V gave up 4 bases and J gave up 7 bases, with 17 bases separating them. Germline loops: CDR1 LGHNT, CDR2 FRNRAP. The CDR3 consists of 15 residues. CDR3 loop: CASGSIRPYENIQYF. The CDR3 DNA reads TGTGCTAGTGGTTCTATCAGACCCTATGAGAACATTCAGTACTTC.

As to this clonotype: This CDR3 is missing its conserved last phenylalanine or tryptophan, likely due to a read error. Because the CDR3's place on the DNA is in doubt, the DNA is left out and the CDR3 is given as listed by TCRdb. This chain uses TRBV27 with TRBJ2-5; TRBD2 is the table's D call, not checked against the DNA. Germline-derived CDR1 and CDR2 are MNHEY and SMNVEV (reference sequence). The CDR3 sequence runs 20 residues, both termini included. This CDR3 is CASSFGLAGEETQYFGPGEI.